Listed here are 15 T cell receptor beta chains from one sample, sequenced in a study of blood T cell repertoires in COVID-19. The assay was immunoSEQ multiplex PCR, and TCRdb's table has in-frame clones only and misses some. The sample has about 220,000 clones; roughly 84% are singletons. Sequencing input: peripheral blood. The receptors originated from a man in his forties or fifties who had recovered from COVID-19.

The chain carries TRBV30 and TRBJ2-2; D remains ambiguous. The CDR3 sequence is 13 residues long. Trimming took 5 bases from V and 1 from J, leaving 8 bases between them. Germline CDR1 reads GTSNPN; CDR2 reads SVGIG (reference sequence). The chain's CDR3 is CAWGVRNTGELFF. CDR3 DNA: TGTGCCTGGGGGGTTAGGAACACCGGGGAGCTGTTTTTT.

The CDR3 reads CASSTGQGATSTDTQYF. DNA of the CDR3: TGTGCCAGCAGCACGGGACAGGGGGCAACTAGCACAGATACGCAGTATTTT. V and J are TRBV5-4 and TRBJ2-3; 12 bases line up with TRBD1. In germline, CDR1 is SGHNT, CDR2 YYREEE (reference sequence). Trimming cost V 4 bases and J 0 bases; bases outside gene matches: 6. This CDR3 has 17 amino acids.

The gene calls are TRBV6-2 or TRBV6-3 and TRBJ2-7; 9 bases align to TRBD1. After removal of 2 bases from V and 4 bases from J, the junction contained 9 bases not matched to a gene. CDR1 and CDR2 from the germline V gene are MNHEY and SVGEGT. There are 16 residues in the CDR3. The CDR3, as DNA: TGTGCCAGCAGTTACGACGGGACAGGGATAGCTTACGAGCAGTACTTC. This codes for CASSYDGTGIAYEQYF.

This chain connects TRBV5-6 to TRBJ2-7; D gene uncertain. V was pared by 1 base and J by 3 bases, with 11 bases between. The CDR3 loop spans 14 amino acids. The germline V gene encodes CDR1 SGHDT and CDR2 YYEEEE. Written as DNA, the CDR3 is TGTGCCAGCAGCTTGTGGCAGAGCGACTACGAGCAGTACTTC. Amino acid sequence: CASSLWQSDYEQYF.

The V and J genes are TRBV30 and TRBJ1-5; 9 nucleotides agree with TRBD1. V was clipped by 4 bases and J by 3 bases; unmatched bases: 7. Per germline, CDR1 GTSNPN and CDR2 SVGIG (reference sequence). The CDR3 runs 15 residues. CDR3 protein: CAWNSGQGDNQPQHF. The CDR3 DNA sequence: TGTGCCTGGAACTCGGGACAGGGAGACAATCAGCCCCAGCATTTT.

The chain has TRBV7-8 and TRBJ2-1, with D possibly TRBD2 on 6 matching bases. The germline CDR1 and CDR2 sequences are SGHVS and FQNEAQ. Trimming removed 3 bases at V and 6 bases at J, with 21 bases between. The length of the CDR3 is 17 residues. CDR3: CASSLSLIAGISNEQFF. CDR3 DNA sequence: TGTGCCAGCAGCTTGAGCTTAATCGCGGGGATAAGCAATGAGCAGTTCTTC.

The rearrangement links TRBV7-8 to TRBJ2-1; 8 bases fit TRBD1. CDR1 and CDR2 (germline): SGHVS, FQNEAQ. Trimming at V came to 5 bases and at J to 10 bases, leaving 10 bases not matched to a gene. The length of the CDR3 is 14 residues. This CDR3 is CASSPPRTGSEQFF. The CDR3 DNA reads TGTGCCAGCAGCCCCCCCCGGACAGGGTCCGAGCAGTTCTTC.

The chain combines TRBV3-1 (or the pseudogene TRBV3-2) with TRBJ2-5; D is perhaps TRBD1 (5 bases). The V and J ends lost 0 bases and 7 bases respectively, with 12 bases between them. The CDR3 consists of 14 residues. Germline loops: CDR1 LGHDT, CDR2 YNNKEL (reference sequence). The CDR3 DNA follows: TGTGCCAGCAGCCAAGACACAAGGGGATGGACCCAGTACTTC. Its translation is CASSQDTRGWTQYF.

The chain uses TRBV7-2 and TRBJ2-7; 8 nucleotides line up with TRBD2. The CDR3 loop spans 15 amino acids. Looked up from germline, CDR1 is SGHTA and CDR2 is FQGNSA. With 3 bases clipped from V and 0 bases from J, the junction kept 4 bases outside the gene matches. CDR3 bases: TGTGCCAGCAGCTTGGGTAGCGGGGTCTCCTACGAGCAGTACTTC. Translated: CASSLGSGVSYEQYF. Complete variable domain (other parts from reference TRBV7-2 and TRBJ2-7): GAGVSQSPSNKVTEKGKDVELRCDPISGHTALYWYRQSLGQGLEFLIYFQGNSAPDKSGLPSDRFSAERTGGSVSTLTIQRTQQEDSAVYLCASSLGSGVSYEQYFGPGTRLTVT.

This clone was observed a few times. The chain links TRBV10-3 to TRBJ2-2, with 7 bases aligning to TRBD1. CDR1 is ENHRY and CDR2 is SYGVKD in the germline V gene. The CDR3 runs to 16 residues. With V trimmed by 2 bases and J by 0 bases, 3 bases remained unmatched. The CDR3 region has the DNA TGTGCCATCAGTGAGAGGGGACAGACGAACACCGGGGAGCTGTTTTTT. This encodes CAISERGQTNTGELFF.

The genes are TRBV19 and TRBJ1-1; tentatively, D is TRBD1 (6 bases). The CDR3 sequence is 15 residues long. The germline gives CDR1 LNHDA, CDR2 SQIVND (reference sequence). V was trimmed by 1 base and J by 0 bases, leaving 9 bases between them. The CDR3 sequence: CASSIATGMNTEAFF. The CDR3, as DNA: TGTGCCAGTAGTATAGCGACAGGAATGAACACTGAAGCTTTCTTT. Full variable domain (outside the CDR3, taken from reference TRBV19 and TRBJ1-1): DGGITQSPKYLFRKEGQNVTLSCEQNLNHDAMYWYRQDPGQGLRLIYYSQIVNDFQKGDIAEGYSVSREKKESFPLTVTSAQKNPTAFYLCASSIATGMNTEAFFGQGTRLTVV.

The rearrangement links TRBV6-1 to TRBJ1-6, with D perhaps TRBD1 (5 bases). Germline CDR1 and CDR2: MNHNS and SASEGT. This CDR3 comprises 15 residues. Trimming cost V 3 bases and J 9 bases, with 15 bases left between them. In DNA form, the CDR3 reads TGTGCCAGCAGTGACGAGGGGAGGCAGGGTTCACCCCTCCACTTT. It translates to CASSDEGRQGSPLHF.

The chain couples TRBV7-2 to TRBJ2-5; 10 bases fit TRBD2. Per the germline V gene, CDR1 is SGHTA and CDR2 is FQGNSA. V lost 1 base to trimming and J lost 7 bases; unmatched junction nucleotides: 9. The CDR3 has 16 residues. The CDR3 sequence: CASSLGWSGGVATQYF. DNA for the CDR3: TGTGCCAGCAGCTTAGGTTGGAGCGGGGGGGTCGCGACCCAGTACTTC.

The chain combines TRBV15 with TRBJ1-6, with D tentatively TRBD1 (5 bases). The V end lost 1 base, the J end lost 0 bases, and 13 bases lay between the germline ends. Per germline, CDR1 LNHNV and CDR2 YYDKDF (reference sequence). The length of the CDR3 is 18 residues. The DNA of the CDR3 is TGTGCCACCAGCAGAGGGGGCCGCGGCAGCTCCTATAATTCACCCCTCCACTTT. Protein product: CATSRGGRGSSYNSPLHF. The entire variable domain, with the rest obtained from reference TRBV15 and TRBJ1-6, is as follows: DAMVIQNPRYQVTQFGKPVTLSCSQTLNHNVMYWYQQKSSQAPKLLFHYYDKDFNNEADTPDNFQSRRPNTSFCFLDIRSPGLGDTAMYLCATSRGGRGSSYNSPLHFGNGTRLTVT.

The CDR3 protein is CAAGAQGPPAFF. In DNA form, the CDR3 reads TGTGCCGCGGGAGCCCAGGGGCCCCCAGCTTTCTTT. V gene TRBV19 combines with J gene TRBJ1-1; the D gene is possibly TRBD1 (6 bases). Trimming shortened V by 11 bases and J by 10 bases, and 20 bases separated the two germline ends. CDR1 is LNHDA, CDR2 SQIVND, per germline (reference sequence). This CDR3 is built from 12 residues.